A selection of T cell receptor beta chains follows, all from one sample in a study of T cell responses to AZD1222 COVID-19 vaccine. Sequencing was performed with immunoSEQ multiplex PCR; in TCRdb, only in-frame clones are kept and a portion is missing. The sample lists some 170,000 clones; more than 80% were seen once. Source: peripheral blood, taken on day 0 of AZD1222 vaccination. The receptors were sampled from an adult in good health. CDR3s include the opening cysteine and the closing phenylalanine or tryptophan.

v_call	j_call	cdr3_aa
TRBV19	TRBJ2-1	CASSSKREPNEQFF
TRBV19	TRBJ2-2	CASLRDRGNTGELFF
TRBV3-1/TRBV3-2	TRBJ2-3	CASSQDRLAGITDTQYF
TRBV5-1	TRBJ2-3	CASSIESSTDTQYF
TRBV6-4	TRBJ1-1	CASRLHEGMNTEAFF
TRBV19	TRBJ1-5	CASSIPQGSGQPQHF
TRBV20-1	TRBJ1-1	CSARQSTEAFF
TRBV28	TRBJ2-3	CASTASAGISTDTQYF
TRBV6-6	TRBJ2-7	CASMTGLGEQYF
TRBV3-1/TRBV3-2	TRBJ1-2	CASSVGQNYGYTF
TRBV9	TRBJ2-1	CASSSPGTTDNEQFF
TRBV5-1	TRBJ1-2	CASSLGRGQGPNYGYTF
TRBV20-1	TRBJ2-5	CSASNLAERQETQYF
TRBV5-1	TRBJ2-7	CASSPPNDRGGEQYF
TRBV6-6	TRBJ2-2	CASRTYTGELFF
TRBV30	TRBJ1-5	CAWSASAGKLQPQHF
TRBV27	TRBJ1-1	CASSLSGRARWKAFF
TRBV6-5	TRBJ1-1	CASSLQGAAFF
TRBV12-3/TRBV12-4	TRBJ1-2	CASTRDYGYTF
TRBV6-5	TRBJ1-5	CASSYTDSNQPQHF
TRBV28	TRBJ1-5	CASSLFGGVSNQPQHF
TRBV7-6	TRBJ1-1	CASSLGTRQTGTEAFF
TRBV24-1	TRBJ1-4	CATSDSTGRLFF
TRBV19	TRBJ1-2	CASSIVVQGQGDYGYTF
TRBV29-1	TRBJ2-7	CSVELARSSYEQYF
TRBV6-1	TRBJ2-3	CASSEFAGEGSDTQYF
TRBV11-1	TRBJ2-3	CASSVLQTSTDTQYF
TRBV29-1	TRBJ1-4	CSVEVAGRLNEKLFF
TRBV19	TRBJ1-1	CASSFRTGVNTEAFF
TRBV19	TRBJ1-2	CASSWREGNYGYTF
TRBV5-4	TRBJ2-3	CASAPNRGNTDTQYF
TRBV5-1	TRBJ2-1	CASSPEGVREQFF
TRBV5-6	TRBJ2-1	CASSLERGNYNEQFF
TRBV5-1	TRBJ1-4	CASSPGGGGEKLFF
TRBV11-2	TRBJ1-1	CASSRYTAEAFF
TRBV2	TRBJ1-5	CASGGSQPQHF
TRBV5-1	TRBJ2-2	CASSLDPTSGRTGELFF
TRBV7-9	TRBJ2-3	CASSLADSTDTQYF
TRBV5-6	TRBJ2-1	CASSLVGLAEYNEQFF
TRBV5-1	TRBJ1-1	CASSPVTGMNTEAFF
TRBV5-6	TRBJ1-3	CASSLGNPNTIYF
TRBV27	TRBJ2-3	CASSLWGQDTQYF
TRBV6-1	TRBJ2-3	CASSELGGIRYF
TRBV3-1/TRBV3-2	TRBJ1-1	CASSQSPGDSPEAFF
TRBV7-8	TRBJ2-7	CASSPVGASYEQYF
TRBV5-1	TRBJ2-2	CASSLVTGWAAGELFF